Sequencing of this TCR beta chain was carried out in a study of CD8+CD57+ T cells in acquired aplastic anemia. Background on the study: Sorted CD4+ and CD8+ cells gave a mean 3.2 ug DNA, range 0.2 to 27.4 ug. General study points: Overlap between patients and controls comprised about 28 CD8+ CDR3 sequences.

For this clonotype: Antigen: not known.

Flow cytometry had shown expanded CD8+CD57+ cells in the patients chosen for sequencing. By the time of blood sampling, patients had still received no therapy. The use of genomic DNA as template underpinned the TCR beta VDJ and CDR3 profiling. TCRdb reprocessed the reads via MiXCR and lists one record per CDR3 protein. The table lists roughly 250,000 distinct CDR3 sequences, 82% of them singletons, with over 35% in the top ten. The germline gives CDR1 SGHTA, CDR2 FQGNSA. The CDR3 is 13 residues long. This clonotype was sampled from a human donor with aplastic anemia. V usage is TRBV7-2 and J usage is TRBJ2-7; D might be TRBD1 (6 bases). The material sequenced was sorted CD4+, CD8+, or CD8+CD57+ T cells (not recorded which) from PBMCs. CDR3 in DNA: TGTGCCAGACGCGGCCGGACAGCCTATCAGCACTACGTC. It translates to CARRGRTAYQHYV.